A selection of T cell receptor beta chains follows, all from one sample in a study of shared clonotypes between healthy human individuals. Produced via immunoSEQ multiplex PCR; TCRdb's table is partial and in-frame only. The repertoire holds about 2.4 million clones, with 80% to 95% as singletons. Sequenced input: naive CD4+ T cells from PBMCs. All receptors come from a man between 18 and 29 years old in good health. Some clones in this sample may be carry-over from other donors' samples. Each CDR3 is given with its conserved first and last residue. The D gene is left open where the match is weak. Clone sizes are given selectively: once, few, many, or a class where the clone is expanded.

cdr3_nt,cdr3_aa,d_call,cdr3_length,v_call,j_call,clone_size
TGTGCCAGCAAAGGCCACCGGGACGAGCAGTACTTC,CASKGHRDEQYF,-,12,TRBV28,TRBJ2-7,-
TGTGCCAGCAGCTTTACAGGGGAGCTGTTTTTT,CASSFTGELFF,-,11,TRBV7-9,TRBJ2-2,-
TGCGCCAGCAGCCAACCTAGCGGGACCAATGAGCAGTTCTTC,CASSQPSGTNEQFF,TRBD2,14,TRBV4-1,TRBJ2-1,-
TGTGCCAGCAGCCACCGGGCGGGAGGGCCCTACGAGCAGTACTTC,CASSHRAGGPYEQYF,TRBD2,15,TRBV7-2,TRBJ2-7,-
TGCGCCAGCAGCCCCGGGACTGGAACGGAGACCCAGTACTTC,CASSPGTGTETQYF,-,14,TRBV5-1,TRBJ2-5,-
TGTGCCTGGAGTGACAACTACGAGCAGTACTTC,CAWSDNYEQYF,-,11,TRBV30,TRBJ2-7,-
TGTGCCATCAAAGGGGCGGGCACAGATACGCAGTATTTT,CAIKGAGTDTQYF,-,13,TRBV10-3,TRBJ2-3,once
TGTGCCAGCAGTGCAGCTAACGGGGTCGAGACCCAGTACTTC,CASSAANGVETQYF,-,14,TRBV25-1,TRBJ2-5,-
TGTGCCAGCAGCTTGGAAAGCGGTCTCGGCTACACCTTC,CASSLESGLGYTF,-,13,TRBV5-6,TRBJ1-2,-
TGTGCTAGTGGTTTGGGGGTAGCGGCTTACAATGAGCAGTTCTTC,CASGLGVAAYNEQFF,-,15,TRBV12-5,TRBJ2-1,-
TGCGCCAGCAGCTCTAGCGGGAGGGACAATGAGCAGTTCTTC,CASSSSGRDNEQFF,TRBD2,14,TRBV5-1,TRBJ2-1,-
TGTGCCAGCAGCCTACTTGGAGGGACAGGGGGGTTCGGGAGAAACACCATATATTTT,CASSLLGGTGGFGRNTIYF,TRBD1,19,TRBV7-8,TRBJ1-3,-
TGTGCCAGTACCCCACTAGCACGGTCCTACAATGAGCAGTTCTTC,CASTPLARSYNEQFF,-,15,TRBV19,TRBJ2-1,-
TGTGCCAGCAGTCCCCGGGGTAGCTCCTACAATGAGCAGTTCTTC,CASSPRGSSYNEQFF,-,15,TRBV7-9,TRBJ2-1,-
TGTGCCAGCAGCAAAGGCGGCCAGGGAGGGGAGACCCAGTACTTC,CASSKGGQGGETQYF,TRBD2,15,TRBV7-3,TRBJ2-5,-
TGTGCCATCAGTTTCGGCAGCCCCCACGAGCAGTACTTC,CAISFGSPHEQYF,-,13,TRBV10-3,TRBJ2-7,-
TGTGCCACCAGCAGTCCGCAGGGGGCTAGTGAAGCTTTCTTT,CATSSPQGASEAFF,TRBD1,14,TRBV15,TRBJ1-1,-
TGTGCCATCAGTGACGACCGGTGGGGCCAGCCTGCTGTTGAGCAGTTCTTC,CAISDDRWGQPAVEQFF,-,17,TRBV10-3,TRBJ2-1,-
TGCGCCAGCAGCTTTGGGGTTGGGACTGAAGCTTTCTTT,CASSFGVGTEAFF,-,13,TRBV5-1,TRBJ1-1,-
TGTGCCTGGAGCTTCGGGACAGCTAATGAAAAACTGTTTTTT,CAWSFGTANEKLFF,TRBD1,14,TRBV30,TRBJ1-4,few
TGTGCCAGCAGACTGCCCGAGCCCTGTGGCTACACCTTC,CASRLPEPCGYTF,-,13,TRBV21-1,TRBJ1-2,-